Listed here are 13 T cell receptor beta chains from one sample, sequenced in a study of blood T cell repertoires in COVID-19. TCRdb's table, derived via immunoSEQ multiplex PCR, lists solely in-frame clones and lacks some. The data hold tens of thousands of clones, with roughly nine tenths observed a single time. The sequenced sample was peripheral blood. The origin of the receptors is a man under 40 with active or convalescent COVID-19.

V is TRBV7-2 and J is TRBJ2-3; the D gene is possibly TRBD1 (6 bases). Trimming shortened V by 5 bases and J by 0 bases, and 15 bases separated the two germline ends. Germline V gives CDR1 SGHTA, CDR2 FQGNSA. The CDR3 contains 16 residues. CDR3 DNA sequence: TGTGCCAGCAGCGCCGCCGGGACACGGAGCACAGATACGCAGTATTTT. The encoded protein is CASSAAGTRSTDTQYF.

This sequence joins TRBV7-9 and TRBJ1-4; a possible D gene is TRBD1 (6 bases). Germline V gene lookup returns CDR1 SEHNR and CDR2 FQNEAQ (reference sequence). This CDR3 is built from 14 residues. The ends were cut back, 4 bases at V and 7 bases at J, with 13 bases in the middle. Here the CDR3 DNA reads TGTGCCAGCAGCTCAGGGGTTTTTAGTGAAAAACTGTTTTTT. Translated, it gives CASSSGVFSEKLFF.

The chain links TRBV19 to TRBJ1-6; D is possibly TRBD1 (6 bases). Between the trimmed V and J ends, which lost 5 bases and 0 bases, there was a span of 14 bases. The germline V gene encodes CDR1 LNHDA and CDR2 SQIVND (reference sequence). The CDR3 is made up of 17 amino acids. The CDR3 region has the DNA TGTGCCAGTAGTGGATCGGGACAAAGCTCCTATAATTCACCCCTCCACTTT. Translation: CASSGSGQSSYNSPLHF.

This clone has a single count. The rearrangement links TRBV7-3 to TRBJ2-3; 8 positions agree with TRBD2. The CDR3 is 14 amino acids. CDR1 SGHTA and CDR2 FQGTGA come from the germline V gene. Trimming cost V 5 bases and J 9 bases; bases outside gene matches: 10. The CDR3: CASSDTGTSGTQYF. The CDR3 DNA reads as TGTGCCAGCAGCGACACCGGGACTAGTGGGACGCAGTATTTT.

The chain uses TRBV7-2 and TRBJ2-1; 12 bases map to TRBD2. J lost 0 bases, V lost 4 bases, and 10 bases had no gene match. Germline-derived CDR1 and CDR2 are SGHTA and FQGNSA. The CDR3 has 19 residues. CDR3 nucleotide sequence: TGTGCCAGCAGCTCCGGACTAGCGGGGCTACCTCGCTCCTACAATGAGCAGTTCTTC. This encodes CASSSGLAGLPRSYNEQFF.

The chain carries TRBV5-1 and TRBJ2-6; no clear D gene. This CDR3 has 14 amino acids. V gave up 4 bases and J gave up 2 bases, with 7 bases separating them. The germline gives CDR1 SGHRS, CDR2 YFSETQ. In nucleotides, the CDR3 is TGCGCCAGCAGCCCGGCGGCTGGGGCCAACGTCCTGACTTTC. This translates into CASSPAAGANVLTF.

The chain uses TRBV11-2 and TRBJ2-1; 8 bases fit TRBD1. Germline V CDR1 and CDR2: SGHAT, FQNNGV. V was pared by 1 base and J by 3 bases, with 5 bases of the junction left unmatched. The CDR3 loop spans 16 amino acids. CDR3 DNA sequence: TGTGCCAGCAGCTTAGTTGTCAGGGGGCACTACAATGAGCAGTTCTTC. Protein product: CASSLVVRGHYNEQFF. Variable domain in full (rest from reference TRBV11-2 and TRBJ2-1): EAGVAQSPRYKIIEKRQSVAFWCNPISGHATLYWYQQILGQGPKLLIQFQNNGVVDDSQLPKDRFSAERLKGVDSTLKIQPAKLEDSAVYLCASSLVVRGHYNEQFFGPGTRLTVL.

This chain joins TRBV9 and TRBJ2-7, with D possibly TRBD2 on 7 matching bases. The germline gives CDR1 SGDLS, CDR2 YYNGEE. V lost 0 bases, J lost 6 bases, and 13 bases lay in between. The CDR3 contains 14 residues. In nucleotides, the CDR3 is TGTGCCAGCAGCGTAGCTGGGGGGGCGGGCGAGCAGTACTTC. This codes for CASSVAGGAGEQYF.

This rearrangement joins TRBV10-2 to TRBJ2-7; 11 positions agree with TRBD2. J gave up 2 bases and V 6 bases, and 3 bases lay outside the gene matches. From germline, CDR1 is WSHSY and CDR2 SAAADI. The CDR3 is 14 residues long. CDR3 in amino acids: CASRTSGSTYEQYV. CDR3 nucleotides: TGCGCCAGCAGAACTAGCGGGAGTACCTACGAGCAGTACGTC.

The CDR3 DNA sequence: TGTGCCAGCACCTTGGACAGGGGCTCCTACGAGCAGTACTTC. Translated: CASTLDRGSYEQYF. The chain recombines TRBV7-8 with TRBJ2-7; 9 bases line up with TRBD1. The CDR3 runs to 14 residues. The trim removed 7 bases at V and 0 bases at J, leaving 4 bases unmatched. In germline, CDR1 is SGHVS, CDR2 FQNEAQ.

This clone occurred once. The chain is built from TRBV28 and TRBJ2-1; D is undetermined. Trimming took off 1 base at V and 11 bases at J, with 12 bases between the two ends. Per germline, CDR1 MDHEN and CDR2 SYDVKM. The CDR3 has 13 residues. CDR3 loop: CASSLLVERKQFF. CDR3 DNA: TGTGCCAGCAGTTTATTAGTGGAGCGCAAGCAGTTCTTC.

The chain employs TRBV11-2 and TRBJ1-4, with TRBD1 identical over 7 bases. Germline V CDR1 and CDR2: SGHAT, FQNNGV. V shed 7 bases, J shed 6 bases, and the junction held 11 bases outside the gene matches. This CDR3 is built from 15 residues. CDR3 in amino acids: CASTSGQVLDEKLFF. The CDR3 coding sequence is TGTGCCAGCACCTCCGGACAGGTTCTTGATGAAAAACTGTTTTTT.

This clone was observed a handful of times. This chain links TRBV19 with TRBJ2-5, with TRBD1 matching over 9 bases. This CDR3 spans 13 amino acids. The V gene end was trimmed by 4 bases and the J gene end by 4 bases; junction bases not matched to a gene: 1. Per the germline V gene, CDR1 is LNHDA and CDR2 is SQIVND (reference sequence). The CDR3: CASSKDRGETQYF. The DNA of the CDR3 is TGTGCCAGTAGTAAGGACAGGGGAGAGACCCAGTACTTC.